These 20 T cell receptor beta chains share one sample of origin, sequenced in a study of T cells in Graves' hyperthyroidism and ophthalmopathy. The CDR3 regions of TCR beta were amplified from RNA transcripts. The HTBI primer set was used in a first-round RT-PCR of the TCR CDR3. TCRdb passed the multiplex PCR reads through MiXCR, listing each CDR3 protein once. The sample carries around 690,000 distinct CDR3 sequences, around 21% recorded once. The sample consisted of blood. These receptors were collected from a man aged 25 to 40 with Graves' ophthalmopathy.

Only a few counts were recorded for this clonotype. The V call is TRBV20-1, the J call TRBJ1-6; 8 bases align to TRBD1. Germline CDR1 reads DFQATT; CDR2 reads SNEGSKA (reference sequence). Trimming cost V 5 bases and J 0 bases; bases outside gene matches: 3. This CDR3 is built from 15 residues. CDR3 residues: CSALTGGSYNSPLHF. CDR3 nucleotides: TGCAGTGCTTTAACAGGGGGCTCCTATAATTCACCCCTCCACTTT.

This clonotype was observed a few times. The CDR3: CASSWSGGRSTEKLFF. Written as DNA, the CDR3 is TGTGCCAGCAGCTGGTCCGGAGGGCGAAGTACTGAAAAACTGTTTTTT. V usage is TRBV7-2 and J usage is TRBJ1-4; D not certain. V was shortened by 4 bases and J by 7 bases, with 19 bases between the two germline ends. The CDR3 has 16 residues. The germline gives CDR1 SGHTA, CDR2 FQGNSA.

The table lists this clonotype with many counts. The chain uses TRBV27 and TRBJ1-2; 7 positions match TRBD1. This CDR3 has 13 amino acids. The V and J ends lost 5 bases and 6 bases, in that order; junction bases with no gene match: 6. From germline, CDR1 is MNHEY and CDR2 SMNVEV (reference sequence). CDR3 residues: CASSPPTGNGYTF. The CDR3 coding sequence is TGTGCCAGCAGTCCGCCGACAGGGAATGGCTACACCTTC.

About this clonotype itself: A read error may produce the germline difference seen at one junction end. The gene calls are TRBV7-7 and TRBJ1-5; TRBD1 matches 9 bases. The germline CDR1 and CDR2 sequences are SSHAT and FNYEAQ (reference sequence). The length of the CDR3 is 19 residues. The CDR3 nucleotides read TGTGCTAGCAGCTTAAAAGGGACAGGGACATATGGGAGCAATCAGCCCCAGCATTTT. Translation: CASSLKGTGTYGSNQPQHF.

This chain links TRBV5-1 with TRBJ2-1; D is perhaps TRBD1 (6 bases). CDR3 length: 13 amino acids. Trimming removed 3 bases from V and 8 bases from J, with 12 bases in between. Germline V gene sequence: CDR1 SGHRS, CDR2 YFSETQ. CDR3 DNA sequence: TGCGCCAGCAGCTCACAGGGAGTGGATGAGCAGTTCTTC. Protein product: CASSSQGVDEQFF. Looking up the rest from reference TRBV5-1 and TRBJ2-1 gives the full variable domain: KAGVTQTPRYLIKTRGQQVTLSCSPISGHRSVSWYQQTPGQGLQFLFEYFSETQRNKGNFPGRFSGRQFSNSRSEMNVSTLELGDSALYLCASSSQGVDEQFFGPGTRLTVL.

This clonotype was seen ten or more times. This sequence joins TRBV28 and TRBJ2-5; the match to TRBD2 covers 14 bases. The CDR3 covers 17 residues. The germline CDR1 and CDR2 sequences are MDHEN and SYDVKM. V lost 4 bases to trimming and J lost 2 bases; unmatched junction nucleotides: 6. The chain's CDR3 is CASSSRTSGRRQETQYF. DNA for the CDR3: TGTGCCAGCAGTTCTCGGACTAGCGGGAGGCGACAAGAGACCCAGTACTTC.

This chain uses TRBV15 with TRBJ2-5; D unclear. V gave up 0 bases and J gave up 5 bases, with 16 bases separating them. CDR1 is LNHNV, CDR2 YYDKDF, per germline (reference sequence). This CDR3 has 16 residues. The CDR3 spells CATSRDHVGNGETQYF. CDR3 bases: TGTGCCACCAGCAGAGATCACGTGGGGAACGGCGAGACCCAGTACTTC.

This clonotype was counted many times. The junction shows a germline mismatch at one end, possibly a read error. The chain couples TRBV5-1 to TRBJ2-1, with 8 nucleotides matching TRBD2. This CDR3 is 15 amino acids long. Germline assignment: CDR1 SGHRS and CDR2 YFSETQ. The CDR3 loop is CASSLSGRLYNEQFF. The DNA of the CDR3 is TGTGCCAGCAGCCTCAGCGGGAGACTTTACAATGAGCAGTTCTTC.

This clonotype turned up a few times. The chain couples TRBV19 to TRBJ1-3; D is unresolved. V lost 7 bases to trimming and J lost 0 bases, with 16 bases between them. CDR1 and CDR2 (germline): LNHDA, SQIVND (reference sequence). The CDR3 loop spans 16 amino acids. CDR3 DNA: TGTGCCAGTACCACAACGGGTTATAGCTCTGGAAACACCATATATTTT. Translating gives CASTTTGYSSGNTIYF.

This sequence joins TRBV9 and TRBJ2-3, with D possibly TRBD2 on 6 matching bases. Trimming shortened V by 0 bases and J by 6 bases, and 17 bases separated the two germline ends. CDR3 length equals 16 residues. The germline CDR1 and CDR2 sequences are SGDLS and YYNGEE. The chain's CDR3 is CASSVATRRAVDTQYF. The CDR3 bases are TGTGCCAGCAGCGTAGCTACTCGGAGGGCGGTGGATACGCAGTATTTT.

This clonotype was counted at least ten times. The V gene is TRBV10-3, the J gene TRBJ2-7; D perhaps matches TRBD1 (6 bases). Trimming stripped 5 bases from V and 0 bases from J, with 14 bases between. CDR3 length: 15 amino acids. Per the germline V gene, CDR1 is ENHRY and CDR2 is SYGVKD. CDR3 nucleotide sequence: TGTGCCATCAGTTTCGGGGACACCTTCTCCTACGAGCAGTACTTC. Its translation is CAISFGDTFSYEQYF.

This clonotype was detected many times. The chain has TRBV30 and TRBJ1-1, with D tentatively TRBD1 (5 bases). The V end was cut by 5 bases, the J end by 1 base, with 14 bases between. The CDR3 extends over 14 amino acids. Germline V gene data show CDR1 as GTSNPN and CDR2 as SVGIG (reference sequence). CDR3 in DNA: TGTGCCTGGGAGGGAGACAGCCAGAACACTGAAGCTTTCTTT. This sequence encodes CAWEGDSQNTEAFF. Full variable domain (remainder filled in from reference TRBV30 and TRBJ1-1): SQTIHQWPATLVQPVGSPLSLECTVEGTSNPNLYWYRQAAGRGLQLLFYSVGIGQISSEVPQNLSASRPQDRQFILSSKKLLLSDSGFYLCAWEGDSQNTEAFFGQGTRLTVV.

As for this clonotype: A much larger clone lies one base from this, so it may be a read error. The V gene is TRBV12-3 or TRBV12-4, the J gene TRBJ2-7; TRBD2 is a possible D gene (6 bases). This CDR3 has 14 residues. V dropped 5 bases and J dropped 7 bases, with 18 bases sitting between them. CDR3 amino acids: CASSGPSGAVEQYF. Here the CDR3 DNA reads TGTGCCAGCAGTGGGCCTTCGGGAGCGGTTGAGCAGTACTTC.

At least ten counts were recorded for this clonotype. This chain uses TRBV5-1 with TRBJ1-1, with TRBD1 as a possible D gene (6 bases). Germline values: CDR1 SGHRS, CDR2 YFSETQ. The CDR3 contains 14 residues. V lost 4 bases and J 3 bases, leaving 13 bases between the germline ends. The CDR3 here is CASSQGGVDTEAFF. For the CDR3, the DNA is TGCGCCAGCAGCCAAGGGGGTGTCGACACTGAAGCTTTCTTT.

The table lists this clonotype with a few counts. The V and J genes are TRBV7-9 and TRBJ2-1; the D gene could be TRBD1 or TRBD2 (6 bases each). Germline values: CDR1 SEHNR, CDR2 FQNEAQ (reference sequence). The CDR3 is 14 residues long. V lost 3 bases and J lost 6, with 12 bases in between. The CDR3 bases are TGTGCCAGCAGCTTTCGTCCGGGGGCCAATGAGCAGTTCTTC. Translated: CASSFRPGANEQFF.

This chain joins TRBV20-1 and TRBJ2-7; possible D gene TRBD1, 6 bases. CDR3 length: 15 amino acids. Germline CDR1 DFQATT, CDR2 SNEGSKA (reference sequence). Trimming took 0 bases from V and 0 from J, leaving 12 bases between them. CDR3 amino acids: CSARDRWTASYEQYF. The CDR3 DNA follows: TGCAGTGCTAGAGACCGTTGGACAGCCTCCTACGAGCAGTACTTC.

The CDR3 DNA follows: TGTGCCAGCAGTTTCATCGAAACAGGGGCAGATGGCTACACCTTC. Its protein is CASSFIETGADGYTF. This chain uses TRBV12-3 or TRBV12-4 with TRBJ1-2; 7 bases agree with TRBD1. V trimming: 3 bases; J trimming: 6 bases; junction bases outside the gene matches: 10. There are 15 residues in the CDR3.

This clonotype occurred many times. The chain recombines TRBV7-2 with TRBJ2-7; 9 positions match TRBD1. The CDR3 loop spans 15 amino acids. The trim removed 2 bases at V and 3 bases at J, leaving 5 bases unmatched. Germline V gene lookup returns CDR1 SGHTA and CDR2 FQGNSA. The CDR3 is CASSLTGTGYYEQYF. In nucleotides, the CDR3 is TGTGCCAGCAGCTTAACCGGGACAGGGTACTACGAGCAGTACTTC.

This clonotype has more than one count but fewer than ten. The gene calls are TRBV20-1 and TRBJ2-3; a possible D gene is TRBD1 (5 bases). The CDR3 has 16 amino acids. Germline V gives CDR1 DFQATT, CDR2 SNEGSKA (reference sequence). Between the trimmed V and J ends, which lost 2 bases and 6 bases, there was a span of 21 bases. The CDR3 DNA reads TGCAGTGCTAGACGAAGGACACGCTCTCCGTCGGATACGCAGTATTTT. Translation: CSARRRTRSPSDTQYF.

This clonotype was picked up a small number of times. The chain is built from TRBV20-1 and TRBJ2-7; tentative D call: TRBD2 (7 bases). Between the trimmed V and J ends, which lost 3 bases and 4 bases, there was a span of 16 bases. The CDR3 runs to 14 residues. Germline assignment: CDR1 DFQATT and CDR2 SNEGSKA (reference sequence). In nucleotides, the CDR3 is TGCAGTGCTAGGATGGGGGCGGGAGTTTACGAGCAGTACTTC. This codes for CSARMGAGVYEQYF.